These T cell receptor beta chains were read from a single sample in a study of blood T cells in healthy people across ages. Using its own MiXCR run on the 5' RACE reads, TCRdb lists one record per CDR3 protein. The table includes about 720,000 distinct CDR3 sequences, about 20% detected once. Specimen: blood. These receptor sequences come from a man in his 70s in good health. Both conserved end residues are part of each CDR3.

>TRBV20-1
CSARLPSGGTDTQYF
>TRBV5-5
CAGIPIGGMGYEQFF
>TRBV2
CASSEALLRGDTQYF
>TRBV2
CASNKAVQETQYF
>TRBV18
CASSPDGLAGGSYNEQFF
>TRBV28
CASSPRAWPWNTEAFF
>TRBV24-1
CATSDRQGTGSWQFF
>TRBV12-3/TRBV12-4
CASTLGTPLTEAFF
>TRBV6-5
CASTPVRGGYTF
>TRBV12-3/TRBV12-4
CASSLGWDKEAEYNEQFF
>TRBV7-2
CASSSRQGGNQPQHF
>TRBV5-1
CASSLRAPSGGYTGELFF
>TRBV20-1
CSARVRGGSTGELFF
>TRBV20-1
CSARAATVREGYTF
>TRBV5-1
CASSFQPWGEDTIYF
>TRBV7-9
CASSLRQTAEELFF
>TRBV27
CASRMDISYGYTF
>TRBV29-1
CSVQLRETQYF
>TRBV12-3/TRBV12-4
CASRPGQGDRIEQYF
>TRBV29-1
CSVYAGDYGYTF
>TRBV5-1
CASSPTGGSDEKLFF
>TRBV14
CASSQVRGRSGNTIYF
>TRBV4-1
CASSQDGAYGYTF
>TRBV5-1
CASNPDGDNEQFF
>TRBV4-2
CASSQDTARNYEQYF
>TRBV9
CASSVGIQGASDTQYF
>TRBV20-1
CSAVFPGVRSQFF